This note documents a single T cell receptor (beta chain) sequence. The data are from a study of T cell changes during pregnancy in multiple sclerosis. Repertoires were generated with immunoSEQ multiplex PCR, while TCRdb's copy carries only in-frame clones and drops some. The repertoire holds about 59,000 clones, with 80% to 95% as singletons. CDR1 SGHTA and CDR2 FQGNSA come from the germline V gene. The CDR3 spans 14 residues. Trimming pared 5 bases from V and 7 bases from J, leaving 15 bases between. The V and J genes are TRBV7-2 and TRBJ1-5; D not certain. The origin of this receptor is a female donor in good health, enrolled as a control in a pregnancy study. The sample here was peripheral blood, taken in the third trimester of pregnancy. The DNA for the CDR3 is TGTGCCAGCAGCCCGACGGGAGGAGGACAGCCCCAGCATTTT. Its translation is CASSPTGGGQPQHF.